This passage covers 30 T cell receptor beta chains from one sample sequenced in a study of blood T cell repertoires in COVID-19 (dated by TCRdb to 2018 to 2020). Library preparation employed the immunoSEQ multiplex PCR assay. TCRdb took over this immuneACCESS table, retaining in-frame rearrangements with V and J assigned. Such tables are incomplete; in checked studies, under half of the missing clones stem from an unresolved V gene, and the remainder is unexplained. The sample table contains approximately 170,000 clones; only one count was recorded for approximately 90% of them. The ten largest clones represent approximately 4% of the sample. Sequenced sample: peripheral blood. These receptors came from a man younger than 35 with active or convalescent COVID-19.

The rearrangement uses TRBV19 and TRBJ2-3, with TRBD1 matching over 7 bases. Germline CDR1 LNHDA, CDR2 SQIVND (reference sequence). Germline trimming cut 4 bases from V and 4 bases from J; bases unmatched to any gene: 14. CDR3 length: 17 amino acids. Here the CDR3 reads CASSSRRQGQGSDTQYF. The CDR3 DNA sequence: TGTGCCAGTAGTAGCCGCCGACAGGGCCAGGGGTCAGATACGCAGTATTTT.

J is TRBJ1-1 and V is TRBV20-1; a possible D gene is TRBD1 (5 bases). Looked up from germline, CDR1 is DFQATT and CDR2 is SNEGSKA (reference sequence). Deletions cut 3 bases from V and 8 bases from J, with 7 bases between. The CDR3 has 10 residues. CDR3: CSASWTEAFF. Here the CDR3 DNA reads TGCAGTGCTAGTTGGACAGAAGCTTTCTTT.

The chain has TRBV19 and TRBJ2-5, with TRBD2 matching over 10 bases. Germline CDR1 is LNHDA and CDR2 is SQIVND (reference sequence). Trimming removed 6 bases from V and 2 bases from J; junction bases left unmatched: 9. The CDR3 runs to 16 residues. The CDR3 DNA sequence: TGTGCCAGTAGCCTTACTAGCGGGGTATTGCAAGAGACCCAGTACTTC. Translated: CASSLTSGVLQETQYF. The full variable domain, its missing parts supplied by reference TRBV19 and TRBJ2-5, is DGGITQSPKYLFRKEGQNVTLSCEQNLNHDAMYWYRQDPGQGLRLIYYSQIVNDFQKGDIAEGYSVSREKKESFPLTVTSAQKNPTAFYLCASSLTSGVLQETQYFGPGTRLLVL.

This sequence joins TRBV5-5 and TRBJ1-5, with a possible D match to TRBD1 (6 bases). From germline, CDR1 is SGHKS and CDR2 YYEKEE (reference sequence). V gave up 3 bases and J gave up 7 bases, with 11 bases separating them. The CDR3 spans 13 residues. The DNA of the CDR3 is TGTGCCAGCAGCTCACAGGGTGCCCAGCCCCAGCATTTT. Its protein is CASSSQGAQPQHF.

This chain uses TRBV6-5 with TRBJ1-1, with D hard to call. Germline assignment: CDR1 MNHEY and CDR2 SVGAGI. The CDR3 spans 13 residues. Trimming took 4 bases from V and 1 from J, leaving 7 bases between them. This CDR3 is CASSSQKNTEAFF. The CDR3 bases are TGTGCCAGCAGTTCTCAGAAGAACACTGAAGCTTTCTTT.

This clone was seen just once. The V gene is TRBV20-1, the J gene TRBJ1-6, with TRBD1 identical over 10 bases. The V gene's germline CDR1 is DFQATT and CDR2 SNEGSKA (reference sequence). J gave up 5 bases and V 3 bases, and 4 bases lay outside the gene matches. CDR3 length equals 15 residues. CDR3 region: CSASDRGPHNSPLHF. Here the CDR3 DNA reads TGCAGTGCTAGTGACAGGGGGCCCCATAATTCACCCCTCCACTTT.

V and J are TRBV7-8 and TRBJ1-4; TRBD1 matches at 7 bases. Germline loops: CDR1 SGHVS, CDR2 FQNEAQ. V dropped 6 bases and J dropped 6; count of bases not matched to a gene: 7. CDR3 length equals 14 residues. Here the CDR3 DNA reads TGTGCCAGCAGGTTCAACAGGGGATATGAAAAACTGTTTTTT. It codes for CASRFNRGYEKLFF.

The CDR3 is CASMVRGVEETQYF. CDR3 nucleotides: TGTGCCAGCATGGTACGGGGGGTGGAGGAGACCCAGTACTTC. This chain links TRBV6-5 with TRBJ2-5; TRBD2 aligns across 7 bases. Germline V gene lookup returns CDR1 MNHEY and CDR2 SVGAGI. After removal of 7 bases from V and 5 bases from J, the junction contained 10 bases not matched to a gene. The CDR3 is 14 residues long.

The gene calls are TRBV28 and TRBJ1-5; TRBD1 matches at 10 bases. The junction had 3 bases not matched to a gene; V was cut back by 3 bases and J by 7 bases. Germline lookup yields CDR1 MDHEN and CDR2 SYDVKM. The CDR3 sequence is 14 residues long. CDR3 sequence: CASSFDRGQQPQHF. The CDR3 coding sequence is TGTGCCAGCAGTTTCGACAGGGGGCAGCAGCCCCAGCATTTT.

This chain uses TRBV5-1 with TRBJ1-1; TRBD1 agrees at 7 bases. The trim removed 8 bases at V and 5 bases at J, leaving 3 bases unmatched. The CDR3 has 11 amino acids. Per the germline V gene, CDR1 is SGHRS and CDR2 is YFSETQ. In DNA form, the CDR3 reads TGCGCCAGTACGACAGGGACTGAAGCTTTCTTT. Protein product: CASTTGTEAFF. Variable domain in full (rest from reference TRBV5-1 and TRBJ1-1): KAGVTQTPRYLIKTRGQQVTLSCSPISGHRSVSWYQQTPGQGLQFLFEYFSETQRNKGNFPGRFSGRQFSNSRSEMNVSTLELGDSALYLCASTTGTEAFFGQGTRLTVV.

V is TRBV2 and J is TRBJ2-7, with D uncertain. The V end lost 6 bases, the J end lost 4 bases, and 10 bases lay between the germline ends. Germline CDR1 reads SNHLY; CDR2 reads FYNNEI. The CDR3 extends over 12 amino acids. CDR3 region: CASRESLYEQYF. CDR3 DNA: TGTGCCAGCAGAGAGAGTCTTTACGAGCAGTACTTC.

V is TRBV7-8 and J is TRBJ1-5; D unresolved. V lost 4 bases and J 5 bases, leaving 9 bases between the germline ends. The CDR3 extends over 13 amino acids. CDR1 and CDR2 from the germline V gene are SGHVS and FQNEAQ. CDR3: CASSSREDQPQHF. As DNA, the CDR3 is TGTGCCAGCAGCTCCCGCGAGGATCAGCCCCAGCATTTT.

The chain couples TRBV10-3 to TRBJ1-6; 11 positions agree with TRBD1. The germline V gene encodes CDR1 ENHRY and CDR2 SYGVKD. The CDR3 length is 16 residues. V gave up 8 bases and J gave up 0 bases; unmatched junction bases: 3. The DNA of the CDR3 is TGTGCCATCGGGACAGGGGGTAGCTCCTATAATTCACCCCTCCACTTT. Translating gives CAIGTGGSSYNSPLHF.

This sequence joins TRBV6-5 and TRBJ1-1; D is uncertain. The CDR3 sequence is 14 residues long. Trimming cost V 5 bases and J 1 base, with 11 bases left between them. CDR1 and CDR2 (germline): MNHEY, SVGAGI. CDR3 sequence: CASSLGEWNTEAFF. In DNA form, the CDR3 reads TGTGCCAGCAGTCTAGGAGAGTGGAACACTGAAGCTTTCTTT.

The V and J genes are TRBV6-5 and TRBJ1-1; D gene unclear. The CDR3 is made up of 14 amino acids. Germline V CDR1 and CDR2: MNHEY, SVGAGI. Trimming pared 2 bases from V and 2 bases from J, leaving 9 bases between. CDR3 region: CASSYRQDNTEAFF. The CDR3 region has the DNA TGTGCCAGCAGTTACCGTCAGGATAACACTGAAGCTTTCTTT.

The V and J genes are TRBV7-6 and TRBJ2-1, with 8 nucleotides matching TRBD1. V gave up 5 bases and J gave up 5 bases; unmatched junction bases: 5. The germline V gene has CDR1 SGHVS and CDR2 FNYEAQ. The CDR3 length is 14 residues. CDR3 loop: CASSPWTGNNEQFF. DNA of the CDR3: TGTGCCAGCAGCCCCTGGACAGGGAACAATGAGCAGTTCTTC.

The chain recombines TRBV29-1 with TRBJ2-1; possibly TRBD2 for D (6 bases). CDR3 length: 13 amino acids. Trimming removed 5 bases from V and 5 bases from J, with 13 bases in between. The germline V gene has CDR1 SQVTM and CDR2 ANQGSEA. DNA for the CDR3: TGCAGCGTTCTAGGCTTAGCGGACAATGAGCAGTTCTTC. Translation gives CSVLGLADNEQFF.

V and J are TRBV18 and TRBJ2-1; D is ambiguous. Trimming left V 2 bases short and J 0 bases short, with 8 bases between. Germline V gene sequence: CDR1 KGHSH, CDR2 LQKENI. The CDR3 has 15 residues. The CDR3 DNA sequence: TGTGCCAGCTCACCATGGGCCGTCTCCTACAATGAGCAGTTCTTC. This sequence encodes CASSPWAVSYNEQFF.

V and J are TRBV18 and TRBJ2-2, with TRBD2 identical over 7 bases. Unmatched junction bases numbered 9, after V lost 1 base and J lost 4 bases. Germline assignment: CDR1 KGHSH and CDR2 LQKENI. The CDR3 consists of 17 residues. CDR3 sequence reads: CASSPQGPGGSTGELFF. In nucleotides, the CDR3 is TGTGCCAGCTCACCACAAGGACCGGGGGGTTCCACCGGGGAGCTGTTTTTT.

This clone showed up just a few times. J is TRBJ1-2 and V is TRBV19; 8 nucleotides match TRBD1. V lost 4 bases to trimming and J lost 2 bases; unmatched junction nucleotides: 12. This CDR3 region has 17 residues. CDR1 LNHDA and CDR2 SQIVND come from the germline V gene (reference sequence). The CDR3 DNA reads TGTGCCAGTAGTACCCTGATCGGACAGGGTAACAACTATGGCTACACCTTC. Encoded protein: CASSTLIGQGNNYGYTF.

CDR3 coding DNA: TGTGCCATCGGAAGGGAGTCCTATAATTCACCCCTCCACTTT. Protein product: CAIGRESYNSPLHF. This rearrangement joins TRBV10-3 to TRBJ1-6; D remains unclear. The length of the CDR3 is 14 residues. CDR1 is ENHRY and CDR2 is SYGVKD in the germline V gene. V dropped 8 bases and J dropped 1 base, with 9 bases sitting between them.

The chain is built from TRBV27 and TRBJ1-5, with no clear D. CDR1 and CDR2 from the germline V gene are MNHEY and SMNVEV (reference sequence). V was trimmed by 2 bases and J by 4 bases, leaving 6 bases between them. This CDR3 comprises 13 residues. The CDR3 nucleotides are TGTGCCAGCAGTTTAGGTGCGAATCAGCCCCAGCATTTT. Protein product: CASSLGANQPQHF.

The chain employs TRBV9 and TRBJ1-1; weak D call: TRBD1 (5 bases). Trimming took 0 bases from V and 2 from J, leaving 11 bases between them. Germline CDR1 reads SGDLS; CDR2 reads YYNGEE. The CDR3 runs to 15 residues. CDR3 sequence: CASSVGGGFNTEAFF. The CDR3 DNA reads TGTGCCAGCAGCGTAGGGGGCGGTTTTAACACTGAAGCTTTCTTT. Full variable domain (remainder filled in from reference TRBV9 and TRBJ1-1): DSGVTQTPKHLITATGQRVTLRCSPRSGDLSVYWYQQSLDQGLQFLIQYYNGEERAKGNILERFSAQQFPDLHSELNLSSLELGDSALYFCASSVGGGFNTEAFFGQGTRLTVV.

The rearrangement joins TRBV27 to TRBJ1-2; D is unresolved. CDR3 length equals 18 residues. The V end was cut by 6 bases, the J end by 8 bases, with 31 bases between. Germline V gene data show CDR1 as MNHEY and CDR2 as SMNVEV (reference sequence). CDR3 sequence: CASSPVISVTRWSVGYTF. CDR3 nucleotides: TGTGCCAGCAGCCCCGTCATTAGTGTGACACGCTGGTCTGTAGGCTACACCTTC.

This chain joins TRBV7-9 and TRBJ2-1; tentative D call: TRBD2 (6 bases). Germline V gene lookup returns CDR1 SEHNR and CDR2 FQNEAQ (reference sequence). The V end was cut by 4 bases, the J end by 5 bases, with 9 bases between. The CDR3 is made up of 13 amino acids. In DNA, the CDR3 is TGTGCCAGCAGCTGGGGACTCAACAATGAGCAGTTCTTC. Encoded protein: CASSWGLNNEQFF.

As for this clone: This specimen includes other DNA sequences encoding the same CDR3. The rearrangement uses TRBV7-9 and TRBJ1-1; TRBD1 matches 9 bases. This CDR3 has 14 residues. The V gene end was trimmed by 1 base and the J gene end by 3 bases; junction bases not matched to a gene: 0. The V gene's germline CDR1 is SEHNR and CDR2 FQNEAQ (reference sequence). The CDR3 region is CASSLGQGDTEAFF. Here the CDR3 DNA reads TGTGCCAGCAGCTTAGGACAGGGGGACACTGAAGCTTTCTTT.

In regard to this clone: An end of the junction differs from the germline gene, which may be a read error. The gene calls are TRBV2 and TRBJ1-4, with no clear D. Germline V CDR1 and CDR2: SNHLY, FYNNEI. The CDR3 spans 13 residues. CDR3 nucleotide sequence: TGTGCCAGCAGTGGGTTTGGTGCAAACCGAAGGAGTTTT. It translates to CASSGFGANRRSF.

V gene TRBV7-9 combines with J gene TRBJ1-5; tentatively, D is TRBD1 (6 bases). In germline, CDR1 is SEHNR, CDR2 FQNEAQ (reference sequence). With 6 bases removed from V and 6 bases from J, the gap between germline ends came to 12 bases. CDR3 size: 13 residues. CDR3 nucleotides: TGTGCCAGCAGTTCAGGGGATAGTCAGCCCCAGCATTTT. This gives the protein CASSSGDSQPQHF.

This chain links TRBV10-3 with TRBJ2-1, with D possibly TRBD2 on 6 matching bases. The CDR3 extends over 11 amino acids. CDR1 and CDR2 (germline): ENHRY, SYGVKD. V lost 6 bases and J lost 8, with 8 bases in between. The CDR3, as DNA: TGTGCCATCAGGGGGGAGGATGAGCAGTTCTTC. It yields the protein CAIRGEDEQFF.

The chain carries TRBV6-5 and TRBJ2-1, with D hard to call. Trimming took off 6 bases at V and 6 bases at J, with 12 bases between the two ends. The germline V gene has CDR1 MNHEY and CDR2 SVGAGI. This CDR3 region has 13 residues. CDR3 coding DNA: TGTGCCAGCAGCCGCGATACTGCCAATGAGCAGTTCTTC. This codes for CASSRDTANEQFF.